The source of this T cell receptor beta chain is a study of beta chain features in type 1 diabetes. Points on this clone: What it recognizes is unknown.

CDR1 GTSNPN and CDR2 SVGIG come from the germline V gene (reference sequence). Trimming took 5 bases from V and 5 from J, leaving 13 bases between them. This CDR3 has 13 amino acids. cDNA synthesis used the whole RNA isolate, giving expressed TCRB sequences. Produced via immunoSEQ multiplex PCR; TCRdb's table is partial and in-frame only. The sample shows more than 120,000 clones, more than 10% of them seen only once. The single heparinised draw taken from each donor contained 90 to 150 mL of blood on average. Markers CD45RO/CCR7/CD25/CD127/CD95/CD27 served to sort CD4+ naive, central memory, regulatory and stem cell-like memory cells. Notes on the study in general: These data did not resolve whether HLA type affects TCRB rearrangement. A moderate, significant TCRB CDR3 shortening appeared in type 1 diabetes across four CD4+ subsets.

The genes are TRBV30 and TRBJ1-5; D is ambiguous. The TCR was taken from a man aged 18 to 35 with type 1 diabetes. Material: central memory CD4+ T cells from blood. Written as DNA, the CDR3 is TGTGCCTGGTCTCCGGGTTTAGATCAGCCCCAGCATTTT. This sequence encodes CAWSPGLDQPQHF.